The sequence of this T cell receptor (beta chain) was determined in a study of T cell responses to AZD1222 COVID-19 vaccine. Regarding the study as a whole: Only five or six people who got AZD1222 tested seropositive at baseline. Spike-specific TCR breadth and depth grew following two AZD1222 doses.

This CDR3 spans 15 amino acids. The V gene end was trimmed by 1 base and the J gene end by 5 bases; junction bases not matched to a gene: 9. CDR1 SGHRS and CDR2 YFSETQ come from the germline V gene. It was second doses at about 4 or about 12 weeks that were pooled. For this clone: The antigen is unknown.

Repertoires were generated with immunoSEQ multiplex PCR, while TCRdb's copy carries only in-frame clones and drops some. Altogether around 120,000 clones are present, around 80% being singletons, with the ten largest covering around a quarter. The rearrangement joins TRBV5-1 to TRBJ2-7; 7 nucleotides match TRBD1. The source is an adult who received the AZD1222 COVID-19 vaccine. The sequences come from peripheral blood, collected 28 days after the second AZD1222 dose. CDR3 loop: CASSLMVRGSNEQYF. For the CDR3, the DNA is TGCGCCAGCAGCTTGATGGTCAGGGGGTCAAACGAGCAGTACTTC.